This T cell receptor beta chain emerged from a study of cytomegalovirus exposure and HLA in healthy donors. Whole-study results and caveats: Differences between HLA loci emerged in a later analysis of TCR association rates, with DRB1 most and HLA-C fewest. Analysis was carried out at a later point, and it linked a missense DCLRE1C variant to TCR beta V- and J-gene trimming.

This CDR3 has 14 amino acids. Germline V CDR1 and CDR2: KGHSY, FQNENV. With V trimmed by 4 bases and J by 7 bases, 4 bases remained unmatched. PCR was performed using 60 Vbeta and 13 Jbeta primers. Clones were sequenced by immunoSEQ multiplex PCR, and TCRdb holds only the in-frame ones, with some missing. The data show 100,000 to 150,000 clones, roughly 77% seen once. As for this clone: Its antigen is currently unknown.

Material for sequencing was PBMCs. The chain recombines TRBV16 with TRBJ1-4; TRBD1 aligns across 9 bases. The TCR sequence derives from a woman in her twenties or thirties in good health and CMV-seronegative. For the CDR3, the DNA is TGTGCCAGCAGCCGAGGGACAGGGACTGAAAAACTGTTTTTT. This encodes CASSRGTGTEKLFF.